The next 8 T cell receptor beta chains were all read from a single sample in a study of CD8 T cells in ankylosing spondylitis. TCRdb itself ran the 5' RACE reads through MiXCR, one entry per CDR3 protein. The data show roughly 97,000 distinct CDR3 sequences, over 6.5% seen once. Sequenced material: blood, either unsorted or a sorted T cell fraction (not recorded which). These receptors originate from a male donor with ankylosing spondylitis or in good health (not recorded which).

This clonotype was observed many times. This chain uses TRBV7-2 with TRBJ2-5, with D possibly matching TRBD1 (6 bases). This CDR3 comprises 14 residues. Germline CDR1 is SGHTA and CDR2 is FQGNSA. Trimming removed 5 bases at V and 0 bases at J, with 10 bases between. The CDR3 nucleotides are TGTGCCAGCAGCACAACAGGGTACCAAGAGACCCAGTACTTC. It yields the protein CASSTTGYQETQYF.

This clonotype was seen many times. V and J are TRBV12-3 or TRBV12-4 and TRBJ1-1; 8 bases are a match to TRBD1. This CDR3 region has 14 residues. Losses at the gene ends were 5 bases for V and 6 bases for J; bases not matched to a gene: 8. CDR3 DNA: TGTGCCAGCAGTCTAATGACAGGGGTGGCTGAAGCTTTCTTT. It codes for CASSLMTGVAEAFF.

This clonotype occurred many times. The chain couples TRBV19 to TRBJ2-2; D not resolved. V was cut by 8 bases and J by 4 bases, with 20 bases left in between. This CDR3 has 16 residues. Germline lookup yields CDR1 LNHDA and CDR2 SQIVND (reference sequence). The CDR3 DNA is TGTGCCAGTCACCCGCGATTGCGGACGGGCACCGGGGAGCTGTTTTTT. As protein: CASHPRLRTGTGELFF.

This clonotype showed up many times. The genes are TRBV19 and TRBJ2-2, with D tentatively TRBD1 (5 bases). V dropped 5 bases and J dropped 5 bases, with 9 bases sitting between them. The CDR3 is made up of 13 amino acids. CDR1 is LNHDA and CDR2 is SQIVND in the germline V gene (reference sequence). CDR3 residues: CASSFQGTGELFF. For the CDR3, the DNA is TGTGCCAGTAGTTTCCAGGGAACCGGGGAGCTGTTTTTT.

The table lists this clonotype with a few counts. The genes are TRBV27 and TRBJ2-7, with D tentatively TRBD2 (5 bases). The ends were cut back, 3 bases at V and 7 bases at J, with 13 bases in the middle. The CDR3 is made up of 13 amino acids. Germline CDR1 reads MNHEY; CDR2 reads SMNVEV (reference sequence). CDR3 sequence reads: CASSLGEGYEQYF. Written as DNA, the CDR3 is TGTGCCAGCAGTTTGGGTGAGGGCTATGAGCAGTACTTC.

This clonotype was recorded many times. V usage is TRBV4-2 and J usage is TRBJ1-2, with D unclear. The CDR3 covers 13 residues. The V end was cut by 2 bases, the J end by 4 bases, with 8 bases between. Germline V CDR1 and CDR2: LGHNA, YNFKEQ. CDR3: CASSQQALYGYTF. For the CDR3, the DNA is TGTGCCAGCAGCCAACAGGCCCTCTATGGCTACACCTTC.

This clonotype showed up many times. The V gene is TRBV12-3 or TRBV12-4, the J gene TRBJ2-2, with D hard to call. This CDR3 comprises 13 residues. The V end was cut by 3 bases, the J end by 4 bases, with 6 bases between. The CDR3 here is CASSLKGTGELFF. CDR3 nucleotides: TGTGCCAGCAGTTTGAAAGGCACCGGGGAGCTGTTTTTT.

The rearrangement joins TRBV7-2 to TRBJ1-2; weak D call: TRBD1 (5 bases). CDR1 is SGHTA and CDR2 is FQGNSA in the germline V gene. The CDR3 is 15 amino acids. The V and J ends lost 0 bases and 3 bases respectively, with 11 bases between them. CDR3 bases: TGTGCCAGCAGCTTAGCGGTAGGGGACTACTATGGCTACACCTTC. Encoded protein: CASSLAVGDYYGYTF.